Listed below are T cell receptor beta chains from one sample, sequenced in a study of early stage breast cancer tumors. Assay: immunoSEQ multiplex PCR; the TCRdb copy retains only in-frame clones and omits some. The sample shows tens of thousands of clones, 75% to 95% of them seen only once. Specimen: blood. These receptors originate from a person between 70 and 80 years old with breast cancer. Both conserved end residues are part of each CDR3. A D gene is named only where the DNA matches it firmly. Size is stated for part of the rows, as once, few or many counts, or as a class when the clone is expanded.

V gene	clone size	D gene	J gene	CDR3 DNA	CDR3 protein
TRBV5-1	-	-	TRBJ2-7	TGCGCCAGCAGCTTGGTCCCCTACGAGCAGTACTTC	CASSLVPYEQYF
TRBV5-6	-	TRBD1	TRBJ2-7	TGTGCCAGCAGCTTGTGGACAGGGGGGTCCTACGAGCAGTACTTC	CASSLWTGGSYEQYF
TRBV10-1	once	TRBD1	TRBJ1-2	TGCGCCAGCAGTGGGGACAGGGGGCACGGCTACACCTTC	CASSGDRGHGYTF
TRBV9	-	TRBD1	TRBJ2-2	TGTGCCAGCAGAGGGCGACAGGGGACCGGGGAGCTGTTTTTT	CASRGRQGTGELFF
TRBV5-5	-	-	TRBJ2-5	TGTGCCAGCAGCCCTTGGGGGGGGGCGCGGGAGACCCAGTACTTC	CASSPWGGARETQYF
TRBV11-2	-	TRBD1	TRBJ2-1	TGTGCCAGCAGCCACCGCCGGGGGACAGGGGGCTACAATGAGCAGTTCTTC	CASSHRRGTGGYNEQFF
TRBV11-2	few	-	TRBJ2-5	TGTGCCAGCACCTTAAGGGGGGGGCCCAGGGAGACCCAGTACTTC	CASTLRGGPRETQYF
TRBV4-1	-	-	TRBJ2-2	TGCGCCAGCAGCCAAGAACAACAGGCCTATACGAACACCGGGGAGCTGTTTTTT	CASSQEQQAYTNTGELFF
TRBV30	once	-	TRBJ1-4	TGTGCCGGTGGTTCAAGGGGAGGGGAAAAACTGTTTTTT	CAGGSRGGEKLFF
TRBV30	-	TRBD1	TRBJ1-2	TGTGCCTGGAGTGCCCACAGGGGGCGGAACTATGGCTACACCTTC	CAWSAHRGRNYGYTF